This is a list of T cell receptor beta chains from one sample in a study of blood T cell repertoires in COVID-19. Here immunoSEQ multiplex PCR was the method, and the copy in TCRdb shows in-frame clones only, minus some. The top ten hold under 45% of the sample, which has approximately 36,000 clones, roughly four fifths seen once. The sample consisted of peripheral blood. These receptors were obtained from a human donor in a cohort sampled during active or convalescent COVID-19. The donor label of this sample is uncertain. The CDR3 runs from the conserved cysteine through the conserved F or W. The D gene is left open where the match is weak. Expanded clones get a size class; other rows say once, few or many, or leave the size out.

D gene	V gene	J gene	clone size	CDR3 DNA	CDR3 protein
.	TRBV7-9	TRBJ2-3	.	TGTGCCAGCACCTCGGGACTTAGCACAGATACGCAGTATTTT	CASTSGLSTDTQYF
TRBD2	TRBV7-2	TRBJ2-5	.	TGTGCCAGCAGCTCTGGGACTAAAGAGACCCAGTACTTC	CASSSGTKETQYF
.	TRBV7-2	TRBJ1-1	.	TGTGCCAGCAGCCGGATGCGGGGGCACGGGAACACTGAAGCTTTCTTT	CASSRMRGHGNTEAFF
.	TRBV9	TRBJ1-2	.	TGTGCCAGCAGCGTAGACCACCGGGGGGACACCTCTAACTATGGCTACACCTTC	CASSVDHRGDTSNYGYTF
TRBD1	TRBV27	TRBJ1-1	.	TGTGCCAGCAGTAAACAGGGGGCGCGGACTGAAGCTTTCTTT	CASSKQGARTEAFF
TRBD2	TRBV7-9	TRBJ2-3	.	TGTGCCAGCAGCCCTTCGGAAAGGGAGGGAAAGTATTTT	CASSPSEREGKYF
TRBD1	TRBV24-1	TRBJ1-1	.	TGTGCCACCGGAGACAGGGGAAGGCCCAACACTGAAGCTTTCTTT	CATGDRGRPNTEAFF
.	TRBV21-1	TRBJ2-3	few	TGTGCCAGCAGCAAAAGAGACGGACCCCGGGGAGATACGCAGTATTTT	CASSKRDGPRGDTQYF
TRBD1	TRBV11-1	TRBJ1-1	.	TGTGCCAGCAGCCAAGGGAAGGGGGCCACGGCTTTCTTT	CASSQGKGATAFF
.	TRBV5-1	TRBJ2-5	.	TGCGCCAGCAGCTGGAGTCGAGAGACCCAGTACTTC	CASSWSRETQYF
TRBD1	TRBV5-1	TRBJ2-3	.	TGCGCCAGCAGCTTGACAGGGGACAGGGGAACAGATACGCAGTATTTT	CASSLTGDRGTDTQYF
.	TRBV30	TRBJ2-7	.	TGTGCCTGGAGTGGCGGACAGGGGTTAACTAGCGGGGCGAGGGAGCAGTACTTC	CAWSGGQGLTSGAREQYF
.	TRBV27	TRBJ2-3	.	TGTGCCAGCAGTTCCGGACGGGGAAGAAGGCAGTATTTT	CASSSGRGRRQYF
TRBD2	TRBV30	TRBJ2-1	.	TGTGCCTGGAGTGTATACCCTCGAGGACTAGCGGGGAGTAGATATGAGCAGTTCTTC	CAWSVYPRGLAGSRYEQFF
TRBD2	TRBV5-4	TRBJ2-2	once	TGTGCCAGCAGCCCCGGGACTAGGGGTACCGGGGAGCTGTTTTTT	CASSPGTRGTGELFF
TRBD1	TRBV6-5	TRBJ2-7	.	TGTGCCAGCATCGACAGGGGGCGCCACGAGCAGTACTTC	CASIDRGRHEQYF
TRBD1	TRBV6-6	TRBJ1-1	.	TGTGCCAGCATCCCTGGACAGGGTCGTATGAACACTGAAGCTTTCTTT	CASIPGQGRMNTEAFF
TRBD1	TRBV6-4	TRBJ1-1	many	TGTGCCAGCACGCCAACACAGGGGTCGACTGAAGCTTTCTTT	CASTPTQGSTEAFF
.	TRBV6-2/TRBV6-3	TRBJ1-2	.	TGTGCCAGCAGTTACACAGGGTCTGCTAACTATGGCTACACCTTC	CASSYTGSANYGYTF
.	TRBV11-3	TRBJ2-3	.	TGTGCCAGCAGCCTGGGGACTGATCCCATCACAGATACGCAGTATTTT	CASSLGTDPITDTQYF
.	TRBV10-3	TRBJ1-1	.	TGTGCCATCAGTGAGGGGGGCAGGAACACTGAAGCTTTCTTT	CAISEGGRNTEAFF
.	TRBV30	TRBJ1-6	.	TGTGCCTGGAGTGCGGGTGGGGGGTCACCCCTCCACTTT	CAWSAGGGSPLHF
.	TRBV10-3	TRBJ1-2	.	TGTGCCATCAGTGAGTCTAGGAGTGATAACTATGGCTACACCTTC	CAISESRSDNYGYTF
.	TRBV2	TRBJ1-2	.	TGTGCCAGCAGGATTGAGAGGGGGACAAATGGCTACACCTTC	CASRIERGTNGYTF
TRBD2	TRBV7-2	TRBJ2-7	.	TGTGCCAGCAGCTTAGAAAGCGGGGTTCCCTACGAGCAGTACTTC	CASSLESGVPYEQYF
.	TRBV5-8	TRBJ2-4	.	TGTGCCAGCAGCACTGTTCTAGCCAAAAACATTCAGTACTTC	CASSTVLAKNIQYF
.	TRBV9	TRBJ1-4	.	TGTGCCAGCAGCGTAGGGCGGGCTAACAAGAATGAAAAACTGTTTTTT	CASSVGRANKNEKLFF
TRBD2	TRBV25-1	TRBJ2-7	.	TGTGCCAGCAGTGAATCGATCGGGACTAGCGTGTACGAGCAGTACTTC	CASSESIGTSVYEQYF
.	TRBV11-2	TRBJ2-2	.	TGTGCCAGCAGCTTCCCGCGGGGCACCCCGAACACCGGGGAGCTGTTTTTT	CASSFPRGTPNTGELFF
TRBD1	TRBV2	TRBJ1-2	.	TGTGCCAGCAGTGAGGGACAGGGGATCTATGGCTACACCTTC	CASSEGQGIYGYTF
.	TRBV18	TRBJ1-2	once	TGTGCCAGCTCACCCAGCGGGACTAACTATGGCTACACCTTC	CASSPSGTNYGYTF
TRBD2	TRBV4-3	TRBJ2-1	.	TGCGCCAGCAGCCAAGATCTGCGGGAGGCCAATGAGCAGTTCTTC	CASSQDLREANEQFF
.	TRBV10-1	TRBJ1-3	few	TGCGCCAGCAGTTATATCGGGGGAAACACCATATATTTT	CASSYIGGNTIYF
TRBD1	TRBV3-1/TRBV3-2	TRBJ1-6	.	TGTGCCAGCAGACAGGGGGGTAATTCACCCCTCCACTTT	CASRQGGNSPLHF
.	TRBV21-1	TRBJ2-5	.	TGTGCCAGCAGCAAAGGGGGGGGACTAGCGGGAGTGGAGACCCAGTACTTC	CASSKGGGLAGVETQYF
TRBD1	TRBV6-2/TRBV6-3	TRBJ2-5	.	TGTGCCAGCAGTTACTCAGGGGGCAGGGAGACCCAGTACTTC	CASSYSGGRETQYF
.	TRBV5-1	TRBJ2-1	.	TGCGCCAGCAGTCCCGACTACTCCTACAATGAGCAGTTCTTC	CASSPDYSYNEQFF
TRBD1	TRBV7-9	TRBJ1-4	.	TGTGCCAGCAGCCAACGACAGGGCGGGGAAAAACTGTTTTTT	CASSQRQGGEKLFF
TRBD2	TRBV29-1	TRBJ2-3	.	TGCAGCGTTGAGCTAGCGGGGGCAGGAGATACGCAGTATTTT	CSVELAGAGDTQYF
TRBD2	TRBV7-2	TRBJ2-7	once	TGTGCCAGCAGCTCGAGAGGGAGCGGGAGGGCCGGGTACGAGCAGTACTTC	CASSSRGSGRAGYEQYF
TRBD1	TRBV6-2/TRBV6-3	TRBJ2-7	.	TGTGCCAGCAGTTACTCGAGGGACAGGGGGGGAAACGAGCAGTACTTC	CASSYSRDRGGNEQYF
TRBD1	TRBV18	TRBJ2-7	once	TGTGCCAGCTCACCTCGTCGAGACAGGGCCCTCGAGCAGTACTTC	CASSPRRDRALEQYF
.	TRBV30	TRBJ1-2	.	TGTGCCTGGAGTGTACAGTTAGCTAACTATGGCTACACCTTC	CAWSVQLANYGYTF
.	TRBV18	TRBJ1-2	.	TGTGCCAGCTCACCATCGGGTAACTATGGCTACACCTTC	CASSPSGNYGYTF
.	TRBV21-1	TRBJ1-1	.	TGTGTTCAATTCCAGACACCAGAACATAGTGACACTGAAGCTTTCTTT	CVQFQTPEHSDTEAFF
TRBD2	TRBV18	TRBJ2-3	.	TGTGCCAGCTCTCCGGGACTAGCGGACACCACAGATACGCAGTATTTT	CASSPGLADTTDTQYF
.	TRBV7-3	TRBJ1-5	.	TGTGCCAGCAGCTCCGCCCTCAGGGGCCAGCCCCAGCATTTT	CASSSALRGQPQHF
TRBD1	TRBV13	TRBJ2-5	.	TGTGCCAGCAGCCCTCTGGGACAGTCCGGTGTGGAGACCCAGTACTTC	CASSPLGQSGVETQYF
.	TRBV2	TRBJ2-7	.	TGTGCCAGCAGTGTAATGCCAGGGCGGTCCTACGAGCAGTACTTC	CASSVMPGRSYEQYF
TRBD2	TRBV19	TRBJ2-3	.	TGTGCCAGTAGTCATGCTAGCGGGAGACGGGATACGCAGTATTTT	CASSHASGRRDTQYF
TRBD1	TRBV27	TRBJ1-5	.	TGTGCCAGCAGTTCCGGGACAGGGTCACTCAATAGCAATCAGCCCCAGCATTTT	CASSSGTGSLNSNQPQHF
TRBD2	TRBV7-6	TRBJ2-3	.	TGTGCCAGCAGCTTAGATCGCGGGAGGACAGATACGCAGTATTTT	CASSLDRGRTDTQYF
.	TRBV7-6	TRBJ2-5	.	TGTGCCAGCAGCTTAGACAGGGAGGAGACCCAGTACTTC	CASSLDREETQYF
.	TRBV20-1	TRBJ1-4	.	TGCAGTGCTTCGGACGGGAGGGGGCTGTTTTTT	CSASDGRGLFF